A selection of T cell receptor beta chains follows, all from one sample in a study of blood T cell repertoires in COVID-19. Libraries were prepared by immunoSEQ multiplex PCR; TCRdb keeps only in-frame clonotypes and omits some of them. The data show approximately 240,000 clones, with 90% to 95% seen just once and under 2.5% held by the top ten. What was sequenced was PBMCs or T cells enriched from blood (not recorded which). The receptors shown here come from a woman aged 18 to 35 who had recovered from COVID-19. CDR3s leave out the opening cysteine and the closing phenylalanine or tryptophan.

>TRBJ1-6|TRBV25-1
ASSVQGDSPLH
>TRBJ2-2|TRBV5-4
ASSWGVSNTGELF
>TRBJ1-6|TRBV12-3/TRBV12-4
ASSLNSKALH
>TRBJ2-7|TRBV9
ASSQGGVGTYEQY
>TRBJ2-1|TRBV4-1
ASSHPSPGGATYNEQF
>TRBJ1-1|TRBV7-8
ASSLLPDTEAF
>TRBJ2-5|TRBV2
ASTEGTGGGIETQY
>TRBJ1-1|TRBV9
ASSVGGMNTEAF
>TRBJ1-1|TRBV5-1
ASSLRQGTPEAF
>TRBJ1-1|TRBV5-1
ASSWRTGSTEAF
>TRBJ1-2|TRBV7-8
ASSVSRVSDGYT
>TRBJ1-1|TRBV28
ASSFRTEAF
>TRBJ2-7|TRBV9
ASSPRVDHEQY
>TRBJ1-2|TRBV3-1/TRBV3-2
ASSLNEGQAGRGYT
>TRBJ1-1|TRBV4-3
ASSQDSRTGGYTEAF
>TRBJ1-4|TRBV18
ASSPGGDREKLF
>TRBJ1-5|TRBV12-3/TRBV12-4
ATSRTGTAEN
>TRBJ1-1|TRBV18
ASSPGGQNTEAF
>TRBJ2-7|TRBV5-1
ASSLGGRRGAEQY
>TRBJ2-1|TRBV4-2
ASSLESGKNNNEQF
>TRBJ2-3|TRBV7-6
ASSRTRQGGTDTQY
>TRBJ1-4|TRBV7-8
ASRRTGTGGEKLF
>TRBJ2-5|TRBV5-4
ASSYPGGETQY
>TRBJ1-2|TRBV7-9
ASSPRGAPGYT
>TRBJ1-2|TRBV25-1
ASSEGRGYT
>TRBJ2-1|TRBV11-2
ASSLDHNLYNEQF
>TRBJ1-2|TRBV7-9
ASSLTGLGGYGYT
>TRBJ2-7|TRBV28
ASREGTDSYEQY
>TRBJ1-1|TRBV18
ASSPPAGSGVAF
>TRBJ1-2|TRBV7-9
ASSFEGYYGYT
>TRBJ1-3|TRBV4-2
ASSRSNSGQLSGNTIY
>TRBJ1-3|TRBV13
ASSPRTRGGHSGNTIY
>TRBJ1-3|TRBV9
ASSPDGGSGNTIY
>TRBJ1-1|TRBV7-9
ASSLAPGATGRGAF
>TRBJ2-7|TRBV6-6
ASILAGGSYEQY
>TRBJ2-1|TRBV4-1
ASSQDKLAGGYNEQF
>TRBJ2-7|TRBV2
ASNPGSDSYEQY
>TRBJ1-2|TRBV25-1
ASSEFGRGRRGYT
>TRBJ2-2|TRBV24-1
ATRSSGRDTGELF
>TRBJ1-4|TRBV2
ASSEDRGITNEKLF
>TRBJ1-2|TRBV7-8
ASSLSRGRNYGYT
>TRBJ2-1|TRBV30
AWSVPPRKRGLANEQF
>TRBJ2-5|TRBV5-5
ASSLEGDRDAETQY
>TRBJ1-1|TRBV3-1/TRBV3-2
ASSQDLATGAEAF
>TRBJ1-5|TRBV3-1/TRBV3-2
ASSQDQGAQPQH
>TRBJ2-5|TRBV6-5
ASSYSNRGAETQY